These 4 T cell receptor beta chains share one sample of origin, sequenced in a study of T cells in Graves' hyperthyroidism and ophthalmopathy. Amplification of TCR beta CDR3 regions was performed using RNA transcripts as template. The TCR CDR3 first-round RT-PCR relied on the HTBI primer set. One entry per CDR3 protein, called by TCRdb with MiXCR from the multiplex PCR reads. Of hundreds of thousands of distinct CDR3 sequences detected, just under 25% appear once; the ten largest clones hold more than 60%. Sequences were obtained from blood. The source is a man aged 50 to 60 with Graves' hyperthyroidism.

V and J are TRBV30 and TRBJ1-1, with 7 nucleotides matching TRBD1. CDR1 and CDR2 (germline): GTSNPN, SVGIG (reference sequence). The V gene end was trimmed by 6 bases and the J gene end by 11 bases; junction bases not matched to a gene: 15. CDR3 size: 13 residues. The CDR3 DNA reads TGTGCCTGTTTCAGCCGACAGGGCCTGGACGCTTTCTTT. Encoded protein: CACFSRQGLDAFF.

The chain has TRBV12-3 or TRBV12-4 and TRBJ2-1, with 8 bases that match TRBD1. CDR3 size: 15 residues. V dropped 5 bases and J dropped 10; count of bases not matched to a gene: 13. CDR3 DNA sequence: TGTGCCAGCAGTCTAACCGGACAGGGAGGTATGGAGCAGTTCTTC. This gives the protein CASSLTGQGGMEQFF.

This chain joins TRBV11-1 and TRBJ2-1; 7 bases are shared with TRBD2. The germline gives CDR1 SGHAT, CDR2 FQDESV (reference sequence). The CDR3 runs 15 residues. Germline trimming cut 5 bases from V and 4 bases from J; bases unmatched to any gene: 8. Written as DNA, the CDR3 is TGTGCCAGCAGCCCCTTGGGGGGGACTTACAATGAGCAGTTCTTC. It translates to CASSPLGGTYNEQFF.

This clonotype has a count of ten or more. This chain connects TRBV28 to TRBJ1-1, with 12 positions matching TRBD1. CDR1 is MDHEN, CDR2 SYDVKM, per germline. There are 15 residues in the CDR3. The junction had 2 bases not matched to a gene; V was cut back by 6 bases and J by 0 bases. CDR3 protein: CASRGTGGLNTEAFF. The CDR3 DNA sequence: TGTGCCAGCAGAGGGACAGGGGGCTTGAACACTGAAGCTTTCTTT.